This is a list of T cell receptor beta chains from one sample in a study of T cells in Graves' hyperthyroidism and ophthalmopathy. One entry per CDR3 protein, called by TCRdb with MiXCR from the multiplex PCR reads. The sample contains about 260,000 distinct CDR3 sequences, about 20% of which appear only once. Sequencing used blood. All receptors come from a young man with Graves' ophthalmopathy. Both conserved end residues are part of each CDR3. Fields, in order: CDR3 DNA, CDR3 protein, V gene, J gene, clone size, D gene. D genes are given only for firm matches. Size values are once, few and many counts, or a class for expanded clones, and some rows have none.

CDR3 DNA: TGTGCCAGCAGAGTTGACAGGAGCTCCTACAATGAGCAGTTCTTC
CDR3 protein: CASRVDRSSYNEQFF
V gene: TRBV6-1
J gene: TRBJ2-1
clone size: few
D gene: NA

CDR3 DNA: TGCAGTGCTAGAGAGTCTCGGAGAGATCAGCCCCAGCATTTT
CDR3 protein: CSARESRRDQPQHF
V gene: TRBV20-1
J gene: TRBJ1-5
clone size: NA
D gene: NA

CDR3 DNA: TGTGCCAGCAGTCCGGGACAGGGGTCCCACGAGCAGTACTTC
CDR3 protein: CASSPGQGSHEQYF
V gene: TRBV7-9
J gene: TRBJ2-7
clone size: few
D gene: TRBD1

CDR3 DNA: TGTGCCAGCTGGGCAGGGCGCACTGAAGCTTTCTTT
CDR3 protein: CASWAGRTEAFF
V gene: TRBV2
J gene: TRBJ1-1
clone size: many
D gene: NA

CDR3 DNA: TGTGCCAGCAGCTTAAGGACCACTTCTGCTAATGAAAAACTGTTTTTT
CDR3 protein: CASSLRTTSANEKLFF
V gene: TRBV11-2
J gene: TRBJ1-4
clone size: NA
D gene: NA

CDR3 DNA: TGTGCCAGCAGTTTATTGGGGGCTGGGGCCTACGTCCTGACTTTC
CDR3 protein: CASSLLGAGAYVLTF
V gene: TRBV27
J gene: TRBJ2-6
clone size: NA
D gene: NA

CDR3 DNA: TGTACCAGCAGTGAAGAACTTGTCCTTGAGCAGTTCTTC
CDR3 protein: CTSSEELVLEQFF
V gene: TRBV2
J gene: TRBJ2-1
clone size: NA
D gene: NA

CDR3 DNA: TGTGCCAGCAGCCGACCTACTAGCGGAGCCCACAATGAGCAGTTCTTC
CDR3 protein: CASSRPTSGAHNEQFF
V gene: TRBV3-1
J gene: TRBJ2-1
clone size: many
D gene: TRBD2

CDR3 DNA: TGTGCCAGCAGCTTAGTATCTTCACCCCTCCACTTT
CDR3 protein: CASSLVSSPLHF
V gene: TRBV11-3
J gene: TRBJ1-6
clone size: NA
D gene: NA

CDR3 DNA: TGTGCCAGCAGTTTTGGACTCGGCGAGCAGTTCTTC
CDR3 protein: CASSFGLGEQFF
V gene: TRBV28
J gene: TRBJ2-1
clone size: medium-sized
D gene: NA